This record looks at one TCR beta chain sequence and its context. Antigen specificity is unknown. The run depth of the assay was deep. Profiling relied on immunoSEQ multiplex PCR, and the TCRdb table lists in-frame clones only, not all of them. The sample includes under 2.5 million clones, roughly 92% of them seen just once. This entry is derived from a study of shared clonotypes between healthy human individuals. Study background: Donors consisted of two women and three men between 18 and 49. Study outcomes and limitations: The authors expected sequencing depth to affect clonotype sharing among donors.

The sequenced sample was naive CD4+ T cells from PBMCs. The subset was: CD45RA+ positively selected. The origin of this receptor is a man aged 18 to 30 in good health. Some clones in this sample may be carry-over from other donors' samples.

CDR3 protein: CASSLDRDRAGARGDTQYF. Written as DNA, the CDR3 is TGTGCCAGCAGCTTAGATCGCGATCGAGCGGGGGCACGGGGAGATACGCAGTATTTT. This rearrangement joins TRBV11-2 to TRBJ2-3; TRBD2 agrees at 8 bases. The CDR3 consists of 19 residues. Germline lookup yields CDR1 SGHAT and CDR2 FQNNGV. V trimming: 0 bases; J trimming: 5 bases; junction bases outside the gene matches: 16.